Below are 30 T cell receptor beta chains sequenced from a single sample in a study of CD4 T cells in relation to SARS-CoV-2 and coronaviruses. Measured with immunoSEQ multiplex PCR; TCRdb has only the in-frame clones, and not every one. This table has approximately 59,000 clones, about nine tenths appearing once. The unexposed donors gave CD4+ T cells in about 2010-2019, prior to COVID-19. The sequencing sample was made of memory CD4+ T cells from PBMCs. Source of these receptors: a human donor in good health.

CDR3: CASSGGGTANTGELFF. As DNA, the CDR3 is TGTGCCAGCAGTGGGGGCGGGACTGCGAACACCGGGGAGCTGTTTTTT. The V gene is TRBV2, the J gene TRBJ2-2; a possible D gene is TRBD2 (6 bases). With 4 bases removed from V and 0 bases from J, the gap between germline ends came to 12 bases. Germline V gives CDR1 SNHLY, CDR2 FYNNEI. This CDR3 comprises 16 residues.

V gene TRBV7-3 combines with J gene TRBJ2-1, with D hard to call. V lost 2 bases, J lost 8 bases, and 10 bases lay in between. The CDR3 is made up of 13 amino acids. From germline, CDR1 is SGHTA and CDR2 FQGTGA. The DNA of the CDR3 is TGTGCCAGCAGCTTACGTCGGCGCGATGAGCAGTTCTTC. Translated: CASSLRRRDEQFF.

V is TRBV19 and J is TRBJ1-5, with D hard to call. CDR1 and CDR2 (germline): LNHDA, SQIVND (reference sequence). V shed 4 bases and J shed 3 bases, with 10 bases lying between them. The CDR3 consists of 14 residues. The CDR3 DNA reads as TGTGCCAGTAGTAAAAACAGACTCAATCAGCCCCAGCATTTT. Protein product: CASSKNRLNQPQHF.

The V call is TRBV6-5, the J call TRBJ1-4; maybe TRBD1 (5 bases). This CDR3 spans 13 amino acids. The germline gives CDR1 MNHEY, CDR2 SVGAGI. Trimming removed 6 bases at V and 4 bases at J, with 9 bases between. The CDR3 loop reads CASRGGFNEKLFF. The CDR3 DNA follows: TGTGCCAGCAGGGGGGGATTTAATGAAAAACTGTTTTTT.

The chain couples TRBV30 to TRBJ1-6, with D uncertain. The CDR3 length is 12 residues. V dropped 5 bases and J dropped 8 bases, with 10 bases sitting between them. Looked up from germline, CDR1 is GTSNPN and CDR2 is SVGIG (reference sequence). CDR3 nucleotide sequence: TGTGCCTGGGGGGAGTGGGATTCACCCCTCCACTTT. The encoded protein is CAWGEWDSPLHF.

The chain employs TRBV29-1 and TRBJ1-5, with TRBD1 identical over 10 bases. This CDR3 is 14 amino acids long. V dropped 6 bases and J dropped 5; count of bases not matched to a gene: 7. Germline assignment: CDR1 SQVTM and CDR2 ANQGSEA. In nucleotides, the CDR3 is TGCAGCGTCGTAACCGGGACAGGGGATCAGCCCCAGCATTTT. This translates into CSVVTGTGDQPQHF.

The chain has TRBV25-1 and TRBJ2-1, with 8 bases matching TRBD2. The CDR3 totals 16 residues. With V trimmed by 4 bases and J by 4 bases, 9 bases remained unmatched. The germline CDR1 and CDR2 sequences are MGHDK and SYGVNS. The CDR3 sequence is CASSGGASGRYNEQFF. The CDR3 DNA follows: TGTGCCAGCAGTGGGGGGGCTAGCGGGCGATACAATGAGCAGTTCTTC.

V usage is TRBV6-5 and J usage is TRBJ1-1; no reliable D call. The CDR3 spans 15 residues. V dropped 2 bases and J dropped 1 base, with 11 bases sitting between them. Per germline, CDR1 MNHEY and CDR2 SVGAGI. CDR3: CASSYGGSGNTEAFF. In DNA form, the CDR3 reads TGTGCCAGCAGTTACGGTGGGAGTGGGAACACTGAAGCTTTCTTT.

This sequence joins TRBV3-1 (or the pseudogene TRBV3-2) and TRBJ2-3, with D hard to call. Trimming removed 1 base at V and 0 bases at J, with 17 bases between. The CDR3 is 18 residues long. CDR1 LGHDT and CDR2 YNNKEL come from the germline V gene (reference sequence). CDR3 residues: CASSQGRVTALSTDTQYF. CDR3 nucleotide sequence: TGTGCCAGCAGCCAAGGGCGCGTAACCGCCCTAAGCACAGATACGCAGTATTTT.

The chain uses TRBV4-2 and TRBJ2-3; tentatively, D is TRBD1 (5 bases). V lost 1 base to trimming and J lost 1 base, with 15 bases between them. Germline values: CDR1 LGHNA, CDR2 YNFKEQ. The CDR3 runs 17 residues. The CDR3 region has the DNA TGTGCCAGCAGCCAAGTAGGGGAAACCGGCGGCACAGATACGCAGTATTTT. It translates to CASSQVGETGGTDTQYF.

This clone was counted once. CDR3 DNA sequence: TGTGCCAGTCGAAACCCCGGGGAGTCTAACTATGGCTACACCTTC. Protein: CASRNPGESNYGYTF. The gene calls are TRBV19 and TRBJ1-2; no clear D. Trimming pared 8 bases from V and 0 bases from J, leaving 16 bases between. Germline V gene sequence: CDR1 LNHDA, CDR2 SQIVND (reference sequence). The CDR3 runs to 15 residues.

Here the CDR3 DNA reads TGTGCCAGTAGTCGGGACAATCTAGCCAAAAACATTCAGTACTTC. It codes for CASSRDNLAKNIQYF. The chain is built from TRBV19 and TRBJ2-4; perhaps TRBD1 as D (6 bases). CDR1 is LNHDA and CDR2 is SQIVND in the germline V gene (reference sequence). Trimming pared 5 bases from V and 0 bases from J, leaving 11 bases between. This CDR3 spans 15 amino acids.

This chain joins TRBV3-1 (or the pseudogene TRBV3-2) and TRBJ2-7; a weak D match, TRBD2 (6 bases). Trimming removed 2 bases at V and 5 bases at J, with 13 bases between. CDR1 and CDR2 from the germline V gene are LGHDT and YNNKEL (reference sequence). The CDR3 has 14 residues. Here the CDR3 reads CASSQLARSNEQYF. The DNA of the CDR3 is TGTGCCAGCAGCCAACTAGCGAGATCGAACGAGCAGTACTTC.

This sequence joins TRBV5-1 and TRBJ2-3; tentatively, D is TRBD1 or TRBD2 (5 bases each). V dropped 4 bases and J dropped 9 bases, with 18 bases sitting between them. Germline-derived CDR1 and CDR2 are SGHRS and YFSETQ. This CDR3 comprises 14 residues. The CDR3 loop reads CASSPGTPANTQYF. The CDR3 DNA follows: TGCGCCAGCAGCCCCGGGACCCCTGCAAACACGCAGTATTTT.

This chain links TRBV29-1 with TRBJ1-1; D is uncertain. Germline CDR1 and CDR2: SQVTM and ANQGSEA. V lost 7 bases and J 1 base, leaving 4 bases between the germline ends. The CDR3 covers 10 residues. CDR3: CSAGNTEAFF. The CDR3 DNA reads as TGCAGCGCTGGGAACACTGAAGCTTTCTTT.

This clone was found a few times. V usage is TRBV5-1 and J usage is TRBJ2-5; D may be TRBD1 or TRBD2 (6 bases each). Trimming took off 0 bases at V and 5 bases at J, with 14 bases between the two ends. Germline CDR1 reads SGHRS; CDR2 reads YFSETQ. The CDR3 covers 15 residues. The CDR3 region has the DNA TGCGCCAGCAGCTTGGGGATTTCGGGGGCGGAGACCCAGTACTTC. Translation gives CASSLGISGAETQYF.

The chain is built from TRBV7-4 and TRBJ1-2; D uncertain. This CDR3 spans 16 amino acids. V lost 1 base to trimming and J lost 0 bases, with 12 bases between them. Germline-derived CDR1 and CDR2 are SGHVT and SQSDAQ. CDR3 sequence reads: CASSLVAEPPNYGYTF. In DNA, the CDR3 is TGTGCCAGCAGCTTAGTAGCGGAACCCCCTAACTATGGCTACACCTTC.

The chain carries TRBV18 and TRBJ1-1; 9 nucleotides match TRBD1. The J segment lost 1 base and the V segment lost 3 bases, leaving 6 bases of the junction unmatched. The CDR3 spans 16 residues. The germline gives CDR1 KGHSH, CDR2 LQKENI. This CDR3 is CASSPLDRGANTEAFF. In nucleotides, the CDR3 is TGTGCCAGCTCACCGCTCGACAGGGGGGCGAACACTGAAGCTTTCTTT.

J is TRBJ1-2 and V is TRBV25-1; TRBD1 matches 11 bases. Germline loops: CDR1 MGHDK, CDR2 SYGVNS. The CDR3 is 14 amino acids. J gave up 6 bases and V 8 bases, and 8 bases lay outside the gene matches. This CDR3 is CASGRTGGSDGYTF. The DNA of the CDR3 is TGTGCCAGCGGCAGGACAGGGGGCTCCGATGGCTACACCTTC.

The CDR3 loop reads CASSPWTVSSYNEQFF. The DNA for the CDR3 is TGTGCCAGCAGCCCCTGGACGGTGAGCTCCTACAATGAGCAGTTCTTC. The chain uses TRBV7-9 and TRBJ2-1; the D is unclear. This CDR3 is built from 16 residues. Between the trimmed V and J ends, which lost 5 bases and 0 bases, there was a span of 14 bases. In germline, CDR1 is SEHNR, CDR2 FQNEAQ (reference sequence).

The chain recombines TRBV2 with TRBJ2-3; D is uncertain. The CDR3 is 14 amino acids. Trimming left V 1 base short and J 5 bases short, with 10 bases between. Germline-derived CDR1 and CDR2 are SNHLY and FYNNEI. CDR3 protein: CASSEEQKEDTQYF. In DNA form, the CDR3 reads TGTGCCAGCAGTGAAGAACAGAAGGAAGATACGCAGTATTTT.

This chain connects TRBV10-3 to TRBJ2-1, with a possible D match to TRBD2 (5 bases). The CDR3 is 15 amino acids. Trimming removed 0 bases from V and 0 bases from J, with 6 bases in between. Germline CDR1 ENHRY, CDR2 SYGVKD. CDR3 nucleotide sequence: TGTGCCATCAGTGAGTCCGACTACTCCTACAATGAGCAGTTCTTC. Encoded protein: CAISESDYSYNEQFF.

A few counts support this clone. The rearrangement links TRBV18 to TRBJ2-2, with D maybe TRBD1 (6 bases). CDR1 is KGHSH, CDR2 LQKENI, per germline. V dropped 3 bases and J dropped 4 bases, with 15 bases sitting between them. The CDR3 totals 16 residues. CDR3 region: CASSPTRQVGTGELFF. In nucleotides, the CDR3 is TGTGCCAGCTCACCTACGAGACAGGTGGGCACCGGGGAGCTGTTTTTT.

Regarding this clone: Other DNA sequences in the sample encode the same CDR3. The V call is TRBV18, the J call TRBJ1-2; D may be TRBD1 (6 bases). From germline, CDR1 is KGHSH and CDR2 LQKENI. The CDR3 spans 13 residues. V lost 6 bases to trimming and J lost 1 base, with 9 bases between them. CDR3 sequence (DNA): TGTGCCAGCTCCCCGGACAGTAACTATGGCTACACCTTC. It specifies CASSPDSNYGYTF. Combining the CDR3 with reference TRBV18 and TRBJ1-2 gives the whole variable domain NAGVMQNPRHLVRRRGQEARLRCSPMKGHSHVYWYRQLPEEGLKFMVYLQKENIIDESGMPKERFSAEFPKEGPSILRIQQVVRGDSAAYFCASSPDSNYGYTFGSGTRLTVV.

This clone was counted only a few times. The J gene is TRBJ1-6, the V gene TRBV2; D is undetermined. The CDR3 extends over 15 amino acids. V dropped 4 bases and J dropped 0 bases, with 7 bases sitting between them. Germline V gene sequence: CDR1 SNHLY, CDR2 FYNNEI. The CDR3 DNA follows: TGTGCCAGCAGTGCGGTGTCCTCCTATAATTCACCCCTCCACTTT. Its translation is CASSAVSSYNSPLHF.

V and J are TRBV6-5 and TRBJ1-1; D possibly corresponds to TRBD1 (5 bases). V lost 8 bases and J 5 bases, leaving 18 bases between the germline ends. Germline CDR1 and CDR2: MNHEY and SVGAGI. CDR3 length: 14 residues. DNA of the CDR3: TGTGCCAGCGGGCAGGGACTTAGTGGAACTGAAGCTTTCTTT. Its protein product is CASGQGLSGTEAFF.

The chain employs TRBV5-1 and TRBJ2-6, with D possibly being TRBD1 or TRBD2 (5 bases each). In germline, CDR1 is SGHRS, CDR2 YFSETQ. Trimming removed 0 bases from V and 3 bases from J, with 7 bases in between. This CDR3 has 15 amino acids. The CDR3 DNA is TGCGCCAGCAGCTTGGGAGGGGTTGGGGCCAACGTCCTGACTTTC. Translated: CASSLGGVGANVLTF.

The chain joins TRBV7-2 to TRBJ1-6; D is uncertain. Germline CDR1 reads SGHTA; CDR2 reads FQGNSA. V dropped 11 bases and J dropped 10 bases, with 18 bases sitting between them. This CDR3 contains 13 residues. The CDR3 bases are TGTGCCTCATACGAACGACTGGGCTCACCCCTCCACTTT. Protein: CASYERLGSPLHF.

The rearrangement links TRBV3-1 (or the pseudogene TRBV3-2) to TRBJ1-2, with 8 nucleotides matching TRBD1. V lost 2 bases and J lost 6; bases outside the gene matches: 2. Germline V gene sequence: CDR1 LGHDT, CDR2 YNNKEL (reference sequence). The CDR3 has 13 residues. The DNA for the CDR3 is TGTGCCAGCAGCCAAAAACAGGGGGATGGCTACACCTTC. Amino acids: CASSQKQGDGYTF.

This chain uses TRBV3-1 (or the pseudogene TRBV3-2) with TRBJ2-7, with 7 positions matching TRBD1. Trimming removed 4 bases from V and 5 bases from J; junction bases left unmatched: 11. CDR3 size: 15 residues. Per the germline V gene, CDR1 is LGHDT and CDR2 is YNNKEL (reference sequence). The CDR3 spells CASSPSWDSLNEQYF. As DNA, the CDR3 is TGTGCCAGCAGCCCCTCCTGGGACAGTCTCAACGAGCAGTACTTC.